The T cell receptor (beta chain) under discussion was sequenced for a study of spatial heterogeneity in lung cancer. Study at large: Sequencing consistently turned up more beta-chain sequences than alpha-chain sequences. A unique TCR and UMI combination showed up more than ten times in raw reads, on average.

Stated time point: sample taken at primary tumor resection. The donors comprised some 72 untreated early-stage non-small cell lung cancer patients. Tumor, nontumor lung or frozen PBMC supplied whole RNA that was sequenced unsorted. With respect to this clonotype: A read error may be the cause here, since a much bigger clone is one base away. This beta chain turned up in a library designed for alpha chains; as an off-target read, its abundance says little.

Per the germline V gene, CDR1 is MNHEY and CDR2 is SVGAGI. V was pared by 2 bases and J by 0 bases, with 7 bases between. This CDR3 contains 14 residues. TCRdb itself ran the 5' RACE reads through MiXCR, one entry per CDR3 protein. The table lists 700 or so distinct CDR3 sequences, 22% of them singletons. Sequencing used normal lung tissue next to the tumor, obtained at surgery. The chain couples TRBV6-5 to TRBJ2-5; D possibly corresponds to TRBD2 (6 bases). The TCR comes from a male donor with early-stage non-small cell lung cancer. This CDR3 reads CASSYGRNQETQYF. DNA for the CDR3: TGTGCCAGCAGTTACGGGAGGAACCAAGAGACCCAGTACTTC.